This entry is about one TCR beta chain. The antigen is not known. This sample was taken from a study of PD-1 blockade in classical Hodgkin lymphoma. Findings and caveats of the study: By cycle point C4D1, TCR diversity had risen significantly in CD4+ cells (but not CD8+ cells). Nivolumab initiated under 1 year post-ASCT led to patient exclusion.

Relapse was seen in all patients after autologous stem cell transplantation, and brentuximab vedotin exposure was variable. Sequencing was performed with immunoSEQ multiplex PCR; in TCRdb, only in-frame clones are kept and a portion is missing. The top ten clones hold roughly 5% of a sample with tens of thousands of clones, 88% of them seen once. Trimming removed 5 bases from V and 10 bases from J, with 15 bases in between. Germline-derived CDR1 and CDR2 are SEHNR and FQNEAQ (reference sequence). CDR3 length: 13 amino acids. The rearrangement uses TRBV7-9 and TRBJ1-5; D is uncertain. The sample consisted of peripheral blood mononuclear cells (PBMCs), taken before the second cycle of nivolumab. The clonotype originates from a human donor with classical Hodgkin lymphoma. Written as DNA, the CDR3 is TGTGCCAGCAGCATGACCGTTGTTACTCCCCAGCATTTT. Amino acids: CASSMTVVTPQHF. The complete variable domain, with remaining parts taken from reference TRBV7-9 and TRBJ1-5, reads DTGVSQNPRHKITKRGQNVTFRCDPISEHNRLYWYRQTLGQGPEFLTYFQNEAQLEKSRLLSDRFSAERPKGSFSTLEIQRTEQGDSAMYLCASSMTVVTPQHFGDGTRLSIL.